This T cell receptor (beta chain) was found in a study of response to subunit inactivated influenza vaccine. Points from the study as a whole: Only a handful of new T cells, the authors suggested, are recruited with each seasonal influenza vaccination.

TCRdb re-analysed the RT-PCR reads in MiXCR, keeping a single row per CDR3 protein. The repertoire holds hundreds of thousands of distinct CDR3 sequences, with less than 10% as singletons. This clonotype was seen only a few times. Its antigen is not known. The clonotype comes from a man between 50 and 75 years old who received an inactivated influenza vaccine. The sample consisted of PBMCs from blood, taken about 23 months after vaccination.

The CDR3 reads CASSQGLPQHF. The CDR3 nucleotides are TGTGCCAGCAGCCAGGGTCTGCCCCAGCATTTT. V usage is TRBV6-2 or TRBV6-3 and J usage is TRBJ1-5; possible D gene TRBD1, 5 bases. The CDR3 spans 11 residues. CDR1 and CDR2 from the germline V gene are MNHEY and SVGEGT. Trimming took 6 bases from V and 9 from J, leaving 9 bases between them.